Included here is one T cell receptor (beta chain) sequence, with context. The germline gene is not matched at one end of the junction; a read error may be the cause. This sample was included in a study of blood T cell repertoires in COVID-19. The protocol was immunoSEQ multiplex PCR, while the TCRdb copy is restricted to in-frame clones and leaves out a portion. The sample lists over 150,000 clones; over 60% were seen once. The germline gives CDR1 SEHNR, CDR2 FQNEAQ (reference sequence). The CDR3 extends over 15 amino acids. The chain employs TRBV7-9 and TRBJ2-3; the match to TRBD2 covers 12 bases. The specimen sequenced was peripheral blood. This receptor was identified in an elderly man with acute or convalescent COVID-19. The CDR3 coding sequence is TGTGCCAGCAGCCTAGCGGGGGGGCGGACAGATACGCAGTATTTT. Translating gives CASSLAGGRTDTQYF.